A single sample gave rise to the 9 T cell receptor beta chains below, sequenced in a study of CD8+ T cells in alopecia areata. Investigators isolated RNA and reverse transcribed it into cDNA to act as the sequencing template. The data were produced by immunoSEQ multiplex PCR, yet TCRdb's version contains in-frame clones alone and is incomplete. The table has fewer than 70,000 clones, roughly 40% seen once; the top ten hold roughly 51%. Specimen: NKG2D-low CD8+ T cells sorted from blood. The receptors originated from a human donor with alopecia areata.

This clone was seen only a few times. This chain joins TRBV27 and TRBJ1-5; maybe TRBD1 (6 bases). The V gene's germline CDR1 is MNHEY and CDR2 SMNVEV (reference sequence). Deletions cut 2 bases from V and 4 bases from J, with 12 bases between. This CDR3 is 15 amino acids long. The DNA for the CDR3 is TGTGCCAGCAGTTTACGGGGGGCTTTAAATCAGCCCCAGCATTTT. Its protein product is CASSLRGALNQPQHF.

This rearrangement joins TRBV29-1 to TRBJ1-5; D is possibly TRBD1 (5 bases). V was trimmed by 5 bases and J by 7 bases, leaving 18 bases between them. CDR1 and CDR2 (germline): SQVTM, ANQGSEA. The CDR3 length is 14 residues. The CDR3 nucleotides read TGCAGCGTTCCCCAGGGAAGTCGGGGCCAGCCCCAGCATTTT. It yields the protein CSVPQGSRGQPQHF.

The DNA for the CDR3 is TGTGCCAGCAGTGGTTCGGCAGCGGGGGGAAACACCGGGGAGCTGTTTTTT. Amino acid sequence: CASSGSAAGGNTGELFF. V gene TRBV2 combines with J gene TRBJ2-2; TRBD2 agrees at 9 bases. V was pared by 4 bases and J by 2 bases, with 8 bases of the junction left unmatched. The length of the CDR3 is 17 residues. The V gene's germline CDR1 is SNHLY and CDR2 FYNNEI.

The chain joins TRBV7-9 to TRBJ2-5, with TRBD1 matching over 7 bases. V shed 0 bases and J 2 bases; nucleotides not matched to a gene: 3. Germline values: CDR1 SEHNR, CDR2 FQNEAQ (reference sequence). This CDR3 comprises 15 residues. CDR3 DNA sequence: TGTGCCAGCAGCTTAGCGGGACAGCCTCAAGAGACCCAGTACTTC. The encoded protein is CASSLAGQPQETQYF.

The sample holds a few counts of this clone. The chain links TRBV18 to TRBJ2-5; tentatively, D is TRBD1 (5 bases). The germline V gene has CDR1 KGHSH and CDR2 LQKENI. The CDR3 consists of 13 residues. Trimming took 5 bases from V and 1 from J, leaving 8 bases between them. The CDR3 protein is CASSTQGQETQYF. The CDR3 region has the DNA TGTGCCAGCTCAACCCAGGGCCAAGAGACCCAGTACTTC.

The genes are TRBV29-1 and TRBJ2-6, with D perhaps TRBD2 (5 bases). Germline V lookup: CDR1 SQVTM, CDR2 ANQGSEA. Trimming took off 0 bases at V and 0 bases at J, with 15 bases between the two ends. There are 18 residues in the CDR3. The CDR3 protein is CSVEEWDPGSSGANVLTF. The CDR3 nucleotides read TGCAGCGTTGAAGAATGGGATCCGGGATCCTCTGGGGCCAACGTCCTGACTTTC.

A few counts support this clone. CDR3: CASSLGNNQPQHF. DNA for the CDR3: TGCGCCAGCAGCTTGGGCAACAATCAGCCCCAGCATTTT. This sequence joins TRBV5-1 and TRBJ1-5; no reliable D call. The germline gives CDR1 SGHRS, CDR2 YFSETQ. V was clipped by 0 bases and J by 3 bases, with 4 bases between them. The CDR3 length is 13 residues.

J is TRBJ1-1 and V is TRBV27; no firm D call. Per the germline V gene, CDR1 is MNHEY and CDR2 is SMNVEV (reference sequence). Trimming took 7 bases from V and 5 from J, leaving 14 bases between them. The CDR3 has 13 residues. DNA of the CDR3: TGTGCCAGCAAGGACCGTTGGTCTACTGAAGCTTTCTTT. It specifies CASKDRWSTEAFF.

This clone showed up just a few times. V gene TRBV19 combines with J gene TRBJ2-1; tentatively, D is TRBD2 (6 bases). This CDR3 comprises 13 residues. V gave up 5 bases and J gave up 7 bases, with 12 bases separating them. CDR1 is LNHDA and CDR2 is SQIVND in the germline V gene (reference sequence). The chain's CDR3 is CASSATSRNEQFF. The CDR3 DNA follows: TGTGCCAGTAGTGCGACTAGTAGAAATGAGCAGTTCTTC. The full variable domain, in which reference TRBV19 and TRBJ2-1 provide the parts outside the CDR3, is DGGITQSPKYLFRKEGQNVTLSCEQNLNHDAMYWYRQDPGQGLRLIYYSQIVNDFQKGDIAEGYSVSREKKESFPLTVTSAQKNPTAFYLCASSATSRNEQFFGPGTRLTVL.